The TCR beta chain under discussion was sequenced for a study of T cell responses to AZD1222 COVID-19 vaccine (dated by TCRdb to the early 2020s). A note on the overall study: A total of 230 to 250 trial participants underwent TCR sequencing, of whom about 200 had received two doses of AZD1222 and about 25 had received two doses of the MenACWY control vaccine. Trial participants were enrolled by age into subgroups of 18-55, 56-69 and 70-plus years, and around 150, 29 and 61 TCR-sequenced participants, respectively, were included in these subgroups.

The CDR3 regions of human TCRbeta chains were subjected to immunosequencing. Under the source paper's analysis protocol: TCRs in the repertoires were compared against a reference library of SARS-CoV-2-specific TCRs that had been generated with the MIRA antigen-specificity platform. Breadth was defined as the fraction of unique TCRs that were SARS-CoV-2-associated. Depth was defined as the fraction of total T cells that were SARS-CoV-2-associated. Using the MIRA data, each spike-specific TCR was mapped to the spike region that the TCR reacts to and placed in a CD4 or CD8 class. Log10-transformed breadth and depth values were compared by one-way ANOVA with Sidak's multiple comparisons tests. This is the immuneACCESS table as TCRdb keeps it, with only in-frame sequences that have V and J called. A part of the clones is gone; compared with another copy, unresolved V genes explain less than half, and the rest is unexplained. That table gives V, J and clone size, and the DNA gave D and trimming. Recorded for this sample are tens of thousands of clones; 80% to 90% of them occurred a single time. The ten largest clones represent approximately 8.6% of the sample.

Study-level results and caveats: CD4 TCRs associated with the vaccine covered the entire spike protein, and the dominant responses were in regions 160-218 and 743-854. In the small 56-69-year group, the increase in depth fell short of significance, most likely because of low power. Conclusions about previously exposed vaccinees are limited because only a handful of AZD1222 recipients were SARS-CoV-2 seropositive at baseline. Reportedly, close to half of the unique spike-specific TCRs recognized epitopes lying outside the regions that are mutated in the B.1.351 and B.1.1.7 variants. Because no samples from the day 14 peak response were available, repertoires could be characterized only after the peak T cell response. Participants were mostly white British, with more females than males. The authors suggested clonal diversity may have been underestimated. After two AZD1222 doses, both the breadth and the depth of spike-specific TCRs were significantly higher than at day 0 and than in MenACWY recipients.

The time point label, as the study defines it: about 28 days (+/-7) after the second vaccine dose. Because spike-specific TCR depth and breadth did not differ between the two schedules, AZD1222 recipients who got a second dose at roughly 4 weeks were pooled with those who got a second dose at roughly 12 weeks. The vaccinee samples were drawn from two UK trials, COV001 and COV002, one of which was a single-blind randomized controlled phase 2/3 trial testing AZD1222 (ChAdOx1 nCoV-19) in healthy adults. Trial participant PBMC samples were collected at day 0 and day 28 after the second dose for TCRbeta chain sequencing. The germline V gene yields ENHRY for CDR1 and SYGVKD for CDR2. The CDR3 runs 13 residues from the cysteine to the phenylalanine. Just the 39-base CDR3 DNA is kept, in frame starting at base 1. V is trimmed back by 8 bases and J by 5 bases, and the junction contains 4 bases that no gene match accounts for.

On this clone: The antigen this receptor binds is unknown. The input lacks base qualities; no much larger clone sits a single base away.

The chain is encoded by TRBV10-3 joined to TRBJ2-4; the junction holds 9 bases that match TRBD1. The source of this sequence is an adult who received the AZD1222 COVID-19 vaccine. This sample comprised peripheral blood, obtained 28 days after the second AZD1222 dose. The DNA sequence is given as TGTGCCATCGGACAGGGGACCCAAAACATTCAGTACTTC. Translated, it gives CAIGQGTQNIQYF.